This T cell receptor beta chain was sequenced in a study of T cells in Graves' hyperthyroidism and ophthalmopathy. Points from the study as a whole: Ophthalmopathy onset followed model prediction by a median about 6.9 months. Researchers found most expanded thyroid clonotypes above 0.001 in blood as well.

This clonotype has ten or more counts. Antigen unknown. Amplified TCR beta CDR3 regions derived from RNA transcripts. Carried out on the TCR CDR3, a first-round RT-PCR used the HTBI primer set. TCRdb re-derived calls from the multiplex PCR reads in MiXCR, one entry per CDR3 protein. Of hundreds of thousands of distinct CDR3 sequences in the sample, about 14% were seen once. The V and J ends lost 3 bases and 7 bases, in that order; junction bases with no gene match: 18. The CDR3 is 19 amino acids. Germline V gene data show CDR1 as MDHEN and CDR2 as SYDVKM. Patients were excluded for uncontrolled infection, other autoimmune disease, pregnancy or lactation.

The sequence was collected from a woman in her forties or fifties with Graves' ophthalmopathy. Sequencing was performed on blood. The V call is TRBV28, the J call TRBJ2-1, with 10 bases aligning to TRBD2. CDR3 bases: TGTGCCAGCAGTTTTTTTCTTTTGGCGAGAGAAGCGGGAGGGAATGAGCAGTTCTTC. Amino acids: CASSFFLLAREAGGNEQFF.